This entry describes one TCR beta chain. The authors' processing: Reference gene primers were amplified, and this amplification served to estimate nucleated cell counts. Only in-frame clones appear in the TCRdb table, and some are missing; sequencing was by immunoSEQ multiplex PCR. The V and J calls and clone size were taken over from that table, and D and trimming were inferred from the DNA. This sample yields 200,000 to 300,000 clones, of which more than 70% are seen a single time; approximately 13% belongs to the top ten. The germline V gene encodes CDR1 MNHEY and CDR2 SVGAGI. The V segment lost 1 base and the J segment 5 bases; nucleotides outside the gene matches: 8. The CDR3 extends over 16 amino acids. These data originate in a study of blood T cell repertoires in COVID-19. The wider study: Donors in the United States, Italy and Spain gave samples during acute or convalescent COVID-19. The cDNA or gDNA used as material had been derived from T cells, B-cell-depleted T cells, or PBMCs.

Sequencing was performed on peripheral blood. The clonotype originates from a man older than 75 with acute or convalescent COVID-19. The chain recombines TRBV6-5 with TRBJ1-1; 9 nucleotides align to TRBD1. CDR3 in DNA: TGTGCCAGCAGTTACTGGCTGGACAGGGGAATGACTGAAGCTTTCTTT. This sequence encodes CASSYWLDRGMTEAFF.